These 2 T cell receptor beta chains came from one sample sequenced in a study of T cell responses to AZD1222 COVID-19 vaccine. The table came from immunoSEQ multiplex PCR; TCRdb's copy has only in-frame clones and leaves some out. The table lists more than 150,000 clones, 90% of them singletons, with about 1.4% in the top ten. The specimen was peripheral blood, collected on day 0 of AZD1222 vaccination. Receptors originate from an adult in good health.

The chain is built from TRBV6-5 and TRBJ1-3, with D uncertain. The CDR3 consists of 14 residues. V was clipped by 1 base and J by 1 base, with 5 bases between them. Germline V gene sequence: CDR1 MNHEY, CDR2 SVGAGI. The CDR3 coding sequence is TGTGCCAGCAGTTACTACAGATCTGGAAACACCATATATTTT. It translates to CASSYYRSGNTIYF.

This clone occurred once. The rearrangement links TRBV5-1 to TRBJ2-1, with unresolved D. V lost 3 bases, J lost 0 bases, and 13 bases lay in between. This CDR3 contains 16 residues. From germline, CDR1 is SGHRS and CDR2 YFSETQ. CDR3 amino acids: CASSWTAVSSYNEQFF. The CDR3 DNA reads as TGCGCCAGCAGCTGGACGGCTGTGAGCTCCTACAATGAGCAGTTCTTC.